The 27 T cell receptor beta chains below come from one sample, sequenced in a study of OX40 agonist ivuxolimab in advanced cancers. Profiled with immunoSEQ multiplex PCR; TCRdb holds only in-frame clones, not every one. The sample carries about 48,000 clones, around nine tenths recorded once. Sample: CD4+ or CD8+ T cells sorted from blood, taken in a trial of the OX40 agonist ivuxolimab. All receptors come from an adult with an advanced solid tumor such as melanoma, head and neck, liver or kidney cancer.

The chain joins TRBV10-3 to TRBJ2-7; TRBD1 agrees at 8 bases. V gave up 6 bases and J gave up 4 bases; unmatched junction bases: 8. The germline V gene encodes CDR1 ENHRY and CDR2 SYGVKD. The CDR3 runs 14 residues. The CDR3 DNA follows: TGTGCCATCAGGGACAGGGAAAATCAATACGAGCAGTACTTC. Protein product: CAIRDRENQYEQYF.

CDR3 amino acids: CASNDGSNSPLHF. The CDR3, as DNA: TGCGCCAGCAACGACGGTTCTAATTCACCCCTCCACTTT. The chain employs TRBV5-1 and TRBJ1-6; D is ambiguous. Looked up from germline, CDR1 is SGHRS and CDR2 is YFSETQ. The CDR3 extends over 13 amino acids. With 6 bases removed from V and 6 bases from J, the gap between germline ends came to 10 bases.

As to this clone: One end of the junction is discordant with germline, which a read error may explain. The rearrangement uses TRBV28 and TRBJ2-7, with TRBD1 matching 7 bases. Germline V gene sequence: CDR1 MDHEN, CDR2 SYDVKM. The CDR3 is 15 amino acids. In DNA form, the CDR3 reads TGTGCCGGCAGTGCACGACAGGGTGGGTCCTACGAGCAGTACTTC. This translates into CAGSARQGGSYEQYF. Full variable domain (outside the CDR3, taken from reference TRBV28 and TRBJ2-7): DVKVTQSSRYLVKRTGEKVFLECVQDMDHENMFWYRQDPGLGLRLIYFSYDVKMKEKGDIPEGYSVSREKKERFSLILESASTNQTSMYLCAGSARQGGSYEQYFGPGTRLTVT.

This clone was found once. In nucleotides, the CDR3 is TGTGCCAGCAGTTACCAGAACACCGGGGAGCTGTTTTTT. It encodes CASSYQNTGELFF. V is TRBV6-5 and J is TRBJ2-2; D not resolved. This CDR3 contains 13 residues. Trimming cost V 2 bases and J 1 base, with 2 bases left between them. The germline V gene encodes CDR1 MNHEY and CDR2 SVGAGI.

This sequence joins TRBV9 and TRBJ2-7; 9 bases align to TRBD2. V was pared by 0 bases and J by 2 bases, with 6 bases of the junction left unmatched. The CDR3 runs 16 residues. The germline CDR1 and CDR2 sequences are SGDLS and YYNGEE. The DNA of the CDR3 is TGTGCCAGCAGCGTAGGCGGGGGGGCGACGGCCTACGAGCAGTACTTC. Protein: CASSVGGGATAYEQYF.

The chain has TRBV7-8 and TRBJ2-7; D is undetermined. This CDR3 contains 13 residues. Germline V gene data show CDR1 as SGHVS and CDR2 as FQNEAQ. The ends were cut back, 7 bases at V and 3 bases at J, with 13 bases in the middle. Written as DNA, the CDR3 is TGTGCCAGCACCCCCGTCGTCGGCTACGAGCAGTACTTC. Protein product: CASTPVVGYEQYF.

The chain uses TRBV4-3 and TRBJ2-3; TRBD1 is a possible D gene (6 bases). This CDR3 has 15 amino acids. Germline V gene data show CDR1 as LGHNA and CDR2 as YSLEER. V shed 0 bases and J shed 5 bases, with 12 bases lying between them. CDR3 DNA: TGCGCCAGCAGCCAAGATTCCAGGGGCGGAGATACGCAGTATTTT. Its protein is CASSQDSRGGDTQYF.

The chain is built from TRBV9 and TRBJ2-1, with TRBD1 matching over 8 bases. The CDR3 runs 14 residues. CDR1 is SGDLS, CDR2 YYNGEE, per germline. Trimming cost V 6 bases and J 3 bases; bases outside gene matches: 5. The CDR3 here is CASTPGGDYNEQFF. The CDR3 nucleotides read TGTGCCAGCACCCCAGGGGGCGACTACAATGAGCAGTTCTTC.

J is TRBJ2-7 and V is TRBV6-5, with D perhaps matching TRBD1 (6 bases). Trimming took off 2 bases at V and 2 bases at J, with 10 bases between the two ends. Germline V gives CDR1 MNHEY, CDR2 SVGAGI. CDR3 length equals 14 residues. CDR3 in amino acids: CASSYVQGTYEQYF. The CDR3 coding sequence is TGTGCCAGCAGTTACGTACAGGGCACCTACGAGCAGTACTTC.

The chain employs TRBV7-9 and TRBJ1-4; D gene unclear. This CDR3 is built from 14 residues. With 4 bases removed from V and 8 bases from J, the gap between germline ends came to 14 bases. CDR1 is SEHNR, CDR2 FQNEAQ, per germline (reference sequence). Here the CDR3 DNA reads TGTGCCAGCAGCTATCTGGAGGGCGGGGAAAAACTGTTTTTT. It specifies CASSYLEGGEKLFF.

The sample holds a few counts of this clone. The CDR3 region is CASSSRGGRPQHF. CDR3 in DNA: TGTGCCAGCAGCTCCAGGGGAGGCCGGCCCCAGCATTTT. The chain combines TRBV5-6 with TRBJ1-5; tentatively, D is TRBD1 (6 bases). V was clipped by 3 bases and J by 9 bases, with 13 bases between them. This CDR3 comprises 13 residues. Looked up from germline, CDR1 is SGHDT and CDR2 is YYEEEE.

This clone has just a few counts. Here the CDR3 reads CASSQDYLGRHSPLHF. The CDR3 DNA reads TGTGCCAGCAGCCAAGACTACCTGGGCCGTCATTCACCCCTCCACTTT. The chain recombines TRBV14 with TRBJ1-6; D gene uncertain. The CDR3 is made up of 16 amino acids. The ends were cut back, 0 bases at V and 8 bases at J, with 14 bases in the middle. The germline V gene encodes CDR1 SGHDN and CDR2 FVKESK.

The CDR3 reads CASSQVGFEKLFF. The CDR3, as DNA: TGCGCCAGCAGCCAAGTAGGATTCGAAAAACTGTTTTTT. V and J are TRBV4-1 and TRBJ1-4, with D hard to call. V gave up 1 base and J gave up 8 bases, with 8 bases separating them. The CDR3 consists of 13 residues. The germline V gene encodes CDR1 MGHRA and CDR2 YSYEKL.

The rearrangement uses TRBV27 and TRBJ1-3, with D unclear. CDR3 length: 13 residues. Germline values: CDR1 MNHEY, CDR2 SMNVEV (reference sequence). The V end lost 8 bases, the J end lost 0 bases, and 8 bases lay between the germline ends. In DNA form, the CDR3 reads TGTGCCAGCTCGGAGTACTCTGGAAACACCATATATTTT. It is translated as CASSEYSGNTIYF.

This clone was counted a single time. The gene calls are TRBV28 and TRBJ2-7; the match to TRBD2 covers 7 bases. The CDR3 sequence is 12 residues long. With 9 bases clipped from V and 1 base from J, the junction kept 3 bases outside the gene matches. Germline CDR1 reads MDHEN; CDR2 reads SYDVKM. The CDR3 DNA follows: TGTGCCAGTGGGGAGGGATCCTACGAGCAGTACTTC. Its protein is CASGEGSYEQYF.

In DNA form, the CDR3 reads TGTGCCAGCAGCTTAACCTACTACAATGAGCAGTTCTTC. Protein: CASSLTYYNEQFF. The genes are TRBV7-9 and TRBJ2-1; D unclear. The CDR3 extends over 13 amino acids. Germline lookup yields CDR1 SEHNR and CDR2 FQNEAQ (reference sequence). Trimming pared 2 bases from V and 3 bases from J, leaving 5 bases between.

This chain connects TRBV29-1 to TRBJ1-2; D not resolved. The V and J ends lost 0 bases and 1 base respectively, with 6 bases between them. CDR3 length: 13 residues. The germline V gene encodes CDR1 SQVTM and CDR2 ANQGSEA. For the CDR3, the DNA is TGCAGCGTTGAAGATGAGGTTAACTATGGCTACACCTTC. Its protein product is CSVEDEVNYGYTF.

This clone has just one count. The chain uses TRBV20-1 and TRBJ2-7; D uncertain. This CDR3 is built from 11 residues. CDR1 and CDR2 from the germline V gene are DFQATT and SNEGSKA (reference sequence). The V and J ends lost 1 base and 5 bases respectively, with 6 bases between them. Here the CDR3 DNA reads TGCAGTGCTAGAGGGTTCAACGAGCAGTACTTC. Translated: CSARGFNEQYF.

The rearrangement joins TRBV30 to TRBJ2-1; 7 bases map to TRBD2. The CDR3 runs 15 residues. CDR1 and CDR2 (germline): GTSNPN, SVGIG (reference sequence). J was trimmed by 4 bases and V by 0 bases; bases with no gene match: 6. The CDR3 loop reads CAWSVPSGDYNEQFF. The DNA for the CDR3 is TGTGCCTGGAGTGTACCTAGCGGAGATTACAATGAGCAGTTCTTC.

The chain employs TRBV7-9 and TRBJ2-7; D perhaps matches TRBD1 (6 bases). Germline CDR1 reads SEHNR; CDR2 reads FQNEAQ (reference sequence). The V end lost 5 bases, the J end lost 1 base, and 15 bases lay between the germline ends. The CDR3 runs to 15 residues. CDR3 DNA: TGTGCCAGCAGCGTAGGAGAAGGACAGTCCTACGAGCAGTACTTC. Translation gives CASSVGEGQSYEQYF. Complete variable domain (other parts from reference TRBV7-9 and TRBJ2-7): DTGVSQNPRHKITKRGQNVTFRCDPISEHNRLYWYRQTLGQGPEFLTYFQNEAQLEKSRLLSDRFSAERPKGSFSTLEIQRTEQGDSAMYLCASSVGEGQSYEQYFGPGTRLTVT.

J is TRBJ2-3 and V is TRBV4-3; D is undetermined. V dropped 0 bases and J dropped 6 bases, with 7 bases sitting between them. Per the germline V gene, CDR1 is LGHNA and CDR2 is YSLEER. CDR3 size: 13 residues. The CDR3 protein is CASSQDVLDTQYF. The CDR3 DNA reads TGCGCCAGCAGCCAAGATGTGTTGGATACGCAGTATTTT.

This chain joins TRBV5-6 and TRBJ2-7, with D perhaps TRBD1 (5 bases). CDR3 length: 14 amino acids. V was clipped by 0 bases and J by 3 bases, with 10 bases between them. The germline CDR1 and CDR2 sequences are SGHDT and YYEEEE. CDR3 nucleotides: TGTGCCAGCAGCTTGGAAGGGGCAGGCTACGAGCAGTACTTC. Its protein product is CASSLEGAGYEQYF.

The CDR3 bases are TGTGCCAGCAGCCTTGGGTCGGGGGGACACGAGCAGTACTTC. This gives the protein CASSLGSGGHEQYF. The chain is built from TRBV11-2 and TRBJ2-7, with TRBD2 identical over 7 bases. Germline V gene lookup returns CDR1 SGHAT and CDR2 FQNNGV. Losses at the gene ends were 5 bases for V and 5 bases for J; bases not matched to a gene: 9. The CDR3 runs to 14 residues.

This chain joins TRBV7-9 and TRBJ2-3; 15 bases map to TRBD2. This CDR3 region has 18 residues. Germline values: CDR1 SEHNR, CDR2 FQNEAQ (reference sequence). V shed 1 base and J 2 bases; nucleotides not matched to a gene: 4. CDR3 sequence: CASSLGGTSGGYTDTQYF. Here the CDR3 DNA reads TGTGCCAGCAGCTTAGGAGGGACTAGCGGGGGGTACACAGATACGCAGTATTTT.

The gene calls are TRBV28 and TRBJ2-2; D remains unclear. The CDR3 loop spans 10 amino acids. The germline V gene has CDR1 MDHEN and CDR2 SYDVKM. Trimming cost V 7 bases and J 7 bases, with 4 bases left between them. Here the CDR3 reads CASMDGELFF. DNA of the CDR3: TGTGCCAGCATGGACGGGGAGCTGTTTTTT. The full variable domain, with the rest looked up from reference TRBV28 and TRBJ2-2, is DVKVTQSSRYLVKRTGEKVFLECVQDMDHENMFWYRQDPGLGLRLIYFSYDVKMKEKGDIPEGYSVSREKKERFSLILESASTNQTSMYLCASMDGELFFGEGSRLTVL.

CDR3 region: CASSSGDIGKNTEAFF. The CDR3 DNA reads as TGTGCCAGCAGCTCGGGGGACATCGGGAAAAACACTGAAGCTTTCTTT. The V and J genes are TRBV7-6 and TRBJ1-1; D possibly corresponds to TRBD1 (6 bases). V lost 4 bases and J 2 bases, leaving 17 bases between the germline ends. The germline CDR1 and CDR2 sequences are SGHVS and FNYEAQ. This CDR3 spans 16 amino acids.

The chain is built from TRBV27 and TRBJ2-7; the D is unclear. The CDR3 has 12 residues. The germline V gene encodes CDR1 MNHEY and CDR2 SMNVEV (reference sequence). Deletions cut 3 bases from V and 2 bases from J, with 5 bases between. In nucleotides, the CDR3 is TGTGCCAGCAGTTTTTCCGCCTACGAGCAGTACTTC. It encodes CASSFSAYEQYF.